This entry describes one TCR beta chain. Its antigen is still unknown. This sample was taken from a study of identical twins. Template switching created a universal primer site, and the cDNA included unique molecular identifiers. TCRdb reanalysed the 5' RACE reads using MiXCR and keeps one entry per CDR3 protein. The sample holds approximately 1.8 million distinct CDR3 sequences, more than 30% seen once. Study-wide points: The authors drew conclusions from cross-sectional statistical analysis rather than following the same donors. An excess of low generation probability was shown by twin-shared out-of-frame alpha sequences.

The sequence came from a newborn girl in good health. The sample comprised cord blood.

The CDR3 loop is CASSQDSGAFYNEQFF. The CDR3 region has the DNA TGTGCCAGCAGCCAAGATAGCGGGGCCTTCTACAATGAGCAGTTCTTC. The chain recombines TRBV4-2 with TRBJ2-1; 8 nucleotides agree with TRBD2. Germline lookup yields CDR1 LGHNA and CDR2 YNFKEQ. Trimming cost V 0 bases and J 3 bases; bases outside gene matches: 4. The CDR3 is 16 residues long.